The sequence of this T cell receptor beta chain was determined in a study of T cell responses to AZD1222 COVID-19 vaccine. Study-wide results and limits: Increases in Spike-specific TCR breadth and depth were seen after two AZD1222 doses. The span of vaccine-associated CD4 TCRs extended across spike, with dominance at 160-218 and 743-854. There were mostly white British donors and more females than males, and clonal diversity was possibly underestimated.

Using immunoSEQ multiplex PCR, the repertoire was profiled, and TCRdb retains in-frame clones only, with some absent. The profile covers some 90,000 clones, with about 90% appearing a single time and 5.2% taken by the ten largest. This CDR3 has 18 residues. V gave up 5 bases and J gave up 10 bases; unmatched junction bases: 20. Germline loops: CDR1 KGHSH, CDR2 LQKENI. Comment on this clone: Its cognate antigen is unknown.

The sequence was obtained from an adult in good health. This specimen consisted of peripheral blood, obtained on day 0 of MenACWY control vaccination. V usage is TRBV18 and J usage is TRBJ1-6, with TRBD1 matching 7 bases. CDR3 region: CASSSLHRDRNSVSPLHF. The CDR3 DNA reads TGTGCCAGCTCATCCTTACACCGGGACAGAAACTCGGTCTCACCCCTCCACTTT.